The source of this T cell receptor (beta chain) is a study of monozygotic twins with cystic fibrosis. General study findings and limits: V usage most resembled the co-twin in 13 of 16 pairs.

Notes on this clone: Its antigen remains unknown.

V shed 1 base, J shed 2 bases, and the junction held 5 bases outside the gene matches. The germline V gene encodes CDR1 SGHTA and CDR2 FQGNSA. This CDR3 has 15 residues. Method: immunoSEQ multiplex PCR; TCRdb's copy keeps in-frame clones and lacks some. The sample carries about 20,000 clones, approximately 90% recorded once. The chain has TRBV7-2 and TRBJ2-7, with 7 nucleotides matching TRBD1. The sample taken for sequencing was blood. The TCR sequence derives from a woman aged 25 to 39 with cystic fibrosis. The CDR3 sequence: CASSLDDRATYEQYF. The CDR3 coding sequence is TGTGCCAGCAGCTTAGACGACAGGGCGACCTACGAGCAGTACTTC.